This passage covers 28 T cell receptor beta chains from one sample sequenced in a study of cytomegalovirus exposure and HLA in healthy donors. The study ran its PCR with 60 Vbeta and 13 Jbeta primers. Some clones are missing from TCRdb's copy, which holds only in-frame ones; the method was immunoSEQ multiplex PCR. The data hold 120,000 to 150,000 clones, with approximately 82% observed a single time. The sample comprised PBMCs. The receptors shown here come from a man between 35 and 55 years old in good health and CMV-seronegative.

The genes are TRBV14 and TRBJ1-5; D gene unclear. This CDR3 region has 18 residues. Germline V gene data show CDR1 as SGHDN and CDR2 as FVKESK. Trimming stripped 7 bases from V and 0 bases from J, with 22 bases between. As DNA, the CDR3 is TGTGCCAGCACCCCGCCCGGGTCCACGATTTATAGCAATCAGCCCCAGCATTTT. Protein sequence: CASTPPGSTIYSNQPQHF.

V and J are TRBV10-3 and TRBJ1-2; 9 bases fit TRBD1. The V and J ends lost 6 bases and 6 bases, in that order; junction bases with no gene match: 8. Looked up from germline, CDR1 is ENHRY and CDR2 is SYGVKD. This CDR3 is built from 14 residues. The CDR3 is CAIRGQGSKDGYTF. For the CDR3, the DNA is TGTGCCATCAGGGGACAGGGTAGTAAGGATGGCTACACCTTC.

The chain employs TRBV2 and TRBJ2-3, with D maybe TRBD1 (6 bases). Germline CDR1 reads SNHLY; CDR2 reads FYNNEI. There are 15 residues in the CDR3. The V end lost 4 bases, the J end lost 2 bases, and 13 bases lay between the germline ends. CDR3 loop: CASSGGQGYTDTQYF. The CDR3 DNA sequence: TGTGCCAGCAGTGGGGGTCAGGGGTACACAGATACGCAGTATTTT.

This rearrangement joins TRBV7-2 to TRBJ2-5; maybe TRBD2 (5 bases). The V end lost 3 bases, the J end lost 5 bases, and 16 bases lay between the germline ends. The germline CDR1 and CDR2 sequences are SGHTA and FQGNSA. The CDR3 is made up of 15 amino acids. The DNA for the CDR3 is TGTGCCAGCAGCTTTTCCACGAGGGTGCGCGAGACCCAGTACTTC. It is translated as CASSFSTRVRETQYF. Complete variable domain (other parts from reference TRBV7-2 and TRBJ2-5): GAGVSQSPSNKVTEKGKDVELRCDPISGHTALYWYRQSLGQGLEFLIYFQGNSAPDKSGLPSDRFSAERTGGSVSTLTIQRTQQEDSAVYLCASSFSTRVRETQYFGPGTRLLVL.

In DNA form, the CDR3 reads TGTGCCAGCAGTGGGACAGGGAGATTGAACTATGGCTACACCTTC. Its translation: CASSGTGRLNYGYTF. The chain uses TRBV2 and TRBJ1-2, with 8 bases fitting TRBD1. The CDR3 consists of 15 residues. The ends lost 4 bases at V and 2 bases at J; junction bases unmatched: 6. Germline assignment: CDR1 SNHLY and CDR2 FYNNEI.

This chain uses TRBV7-3 with TRBJ2-1; 8 bases align to TRBD1. The germline V gene encodes CDR1 SGHTA and CDR2 FQGTGA. The length of the CDR3 is 16 residues. The J segment lost 0 bases and the V segment lost 4 bases, leaving 5 bases of the junction unmatched. Written as DNA, the CDR3 is TGTGCCAGCAGCTCAACCGGGACAGGCTCCTACAATGAGCAGTTCTTC. Amino acids: CASSSTGTGSYNEQFF.

The chain uses TRBV5-4 and TRBJ1-2, with 10 bases fitting TRBD1. V was clipped by 4 bases and J by 6 bases; unmatched bases: 12. There are 16 residues in the CDR3. The germline CDR1 and CDR2 sequences are SGHNT and YYREEE (reference sequence). The chain's CDR3 is CASSPFRTGGGNGYTF. CDR3 sequence (DNA): TGTGCCAGCAGCCCATTTCGGACAGGGGGAGGAAATGGCTACACCTTC.

The chain carries TRBV28 and TRBJ1-5; 7 bases agree with TRBD1. Germline values: CDR1 MDHEN, CDR2 SYDVKM. There are 16 residues in the CDR3. Trimming cost V 6 bases and J 4 bases; bases outside gene matches: 12. The CDR3 protein is CASSLAGRGDNQPQHF. The CDR3 bases are TGTGCCAGCAGCCTCGCTGGCAGGGGGGATAATCAGCCCCAGCATTTT.

The V call is TRBV2, the J call TRBJ2-2; 8 bases are a match to TRBD1. The trim removed 7 bases at V and 6 bases at J, leaving 7 bases unmatched. The CDR3 totals 14 residues. Per the germline V gene, CDR1 is SNHLY and CDR2 is FYNNEI. In nucleotides, the CDR3 is TGTGCCAGCACAACAGGGGGGATGGCCGGGGAGCTGTTTTTT. Translated, it gives CASTTGGMAGELFF.

This chain connects TRBV9 to TRBJ2-2, with TRBD2 as a possible D gene (7 bases). The CDR3 has 16 residues. Germline CDR1 is SGDLS and CDR2 is YYNGEE. V was pared by 4 bases and J by 5 bases, with 18 bases between. CDR3 amino acids: CASSPGEGLGTGELFF. The CDR3 DNA reads as TGTGCCAGCAGCCCAGGGGAGGGGCTTGGGACCGGGGAGCTGTTTTTT.

The chain combines TRBV2 with TRBJ2-7; D may be TRBD1 (5 bases). Germline V gene sequence: CDR1 SNHLY, CDR2 FYNNEI. Trimming shortened V by 8 bases and J by 4 bases, and 21 bases separated the two germline ends. The CDR3 is 15 amino acids. Here the CDR3 reads CASSFPRVGSYEQYF. For the CDR3, the DNA is TGTGCCAGCTCGTTCCCCAGGGTAGGGTCGTACGAGCAGTACTTC.

This chain joins TRBV5-1 and TRBJ2-5; D uncertain. The CDR3 is 13 residues long. Germline V gives CDR1 SGHRS, CDR2 YFSETQ. Trimming cost V 0 bases and J 5 bases, with 8 bases left between them. CDR3 loop: CASSLALEETQYF. The CDR3 nucleotides are TGCGCCAGCAGCTTGGCCCTGGAGGAGACCCAGTACTTC. Supplemented by reference TRBV5-1 and TRBJ2-5, the full variable domain reads KAGVTQTPRYLIKTRGQQVTLSCSPISGHRSVSWYQQTPGQGLQFLFEYFSETQRNKGNFPGRFSGRQFSNSRSEMNVSTLELGDSALYLCASSLALEETQYFGPGTRLLVL.

This clone was observed once. The CDR3 sequence is CASSTRTGGVNSPLHF. The CDR3 DNA is TGCGCCAGCAGCACCAGGACAGGGGGCGTCAATTCACCCCTCCACTTT. The chain joins TRBV5-1 to TRBJ1-6; 11 nucleotides agree with TRBD1. Trimming cost V 4 bases and J 7 bases; bases outside gene matches: 7. The CDR3 runs to 16 residues. Per the germline V gene, CDR1 is SGHRS and CDR2 is YFSETQ.

This chain uses TRBV7-7 with TRBJ2-5, with 9 nucleotides matching TRBD2. Germline CDR1 is SSHAT and CDR2 is FNYEAQ (reference sequence). V lost 2 bases, J lost 0 bases, and 7 bases stayed unmatched. CDR3 size: 17 residues. CDR3 sequence (DNA): TGTGCCAGCAGCTTACTCGGAGCGGGGGGCTACCAAGAGACCCAGTACTTC. Translated: CASSLLGAGGYQETQYF.

The V gene is TRBV7-8, the J gene TRBJ1-4; maybe TRBD1 (5 bases). Trimming took off 0 bases at V and 5 bases at J, with 16 bases between the two ends. CDR1 and CDR2 from the germline V gene are SGHVS and FQNEAQ. The CDR3 is 17 amino acids. The DNA for the CDR3 is TGTGCCAGCAGCTTAGCGCGGCGACAGTCCAACAATGAAAAACTGTTTTTT. Protein sequence: CASSLARRQSNNEKLFF. Based on the CDR3 plus reference TRBV7-8 and TRBJ1-4, the full variable domain is GAGVSQSPRYKVAKRGQDVALRCDPISGHVSLFWYQQALGQGPEFLTYFQNEAQLDKSGLPSDRFFAERPEGSVSTLKIQRTQQEDSAVYLCASSLARRQSNNEKLFFGSGTQLSVL.

For the CDR3, the DNA is TGTGCCAGTAGTATCACAGGCTTCTACGAGCAGTACTTC. This codes for CASSITGFYEQYF. This chain connects TRBV19 to TRBJ2-7, with D perhaps TRBD1 (5 bases). Trimming shortened V by 3 bases and J by 3 bases, and 9 bases separated the two germline ends. The CDR3 consists of 13 residues. CDR1 LNHDA and CDR2 SQIVND come from the germline V gene (reference sequence).

About this clone itself: A junction end diverges from the germline sequence, so it may reflect a read error. The rearrangement links TRBV5-1 to TRBJ2-5; maybe TRBD2 (5 bases). Looked up from germline, CDR1 is SGHRS and CDR2 is YFSETQ. This CDR3 has 15 amino acids. CDR3 sequence: CASSLEVGSEETRYF. The CDR3 nucleotides are TGCGCCAGCAGCTTGGAGGTGGGGTCGGAGGAGACCCGGTACTTC.

There are a few counts of this clone. The rearrangement links TRBV5-6 to TRBJ2-7; D remains unclear. The V gene's germline CDR1 is SGHDT and CDR2 YYEEEE. This CDR3 has 13 residues. Trimming took 0 bases from V and 4 from J, leaving 8 bases between them. The CDR3 loop is CASSLGAVYEQYF. As DNA, the CDR3 is TGTGCCAGCAGCTTGGGGGCAGTTTACGAGCAGTACTTC.

V is TRBV14 and J is TRBJ2-5; possibly TRBD2 for D (5 bases). Per the germline V gene, CDR1 is SGHDN and CDR2 is FVKESK. V was clipped by 0 bases and J by 2 bases, with 16 bases between them. This CDR3 region has 17 residues. CDR3 coding DNA: TGTGCCAGCAGCCAAGAGTCATGGCTAGCCGGGCAAGAGACCCAGTACTTC. Protein sequence: CASSQESWLAGQETQYF.

This clone occurred a few times. The sample holds other DNA sequences that translate to the same CDR3. V is TRBV28 and J is TRBJ1-2; unclear D gene. Trimming removed 4 bases at V and 4 bases at J, with 4 bases between. Germline-derived CDR1 and CDR2 are MDHEN and SYDVKM. The CDR3 is made up of 11 amino acids. The CDR3 DNA is TGTGCCAGCAGTTCAGGCTATGGCTACACCTTC. Translation gives CASSSGYGYTF.

The chain uses TRBV7-3 and TRBJ2-2; D perhaps matches TRBD1 (5 bases). Per the germline V gene, CDR1 is SGHTA and CDR2 is FQGTGA. CDR3 length equals 15 residues. The germline V and J ends were trimmed by 2 bases and 3 bases, with 10 bases remaining between them. CDR3 bases: TGTGCCAGCAGCTTAGGGCAGGGCTACACCGGGGAGCTGTTTTTT. Residues: CASSLGQGYTGELFF. Full variable domain (remainder filled in from reference TRBV7-3 and TRBJ2-2): GAGVSQTPSNKVTEKGKYVELRCDPISGHTALYWYRQSLGQGPEFLIYFQGTGAADDSGLPNDRFFAVRPEGSVSTLKIQRTERGDSAVYLCASSLGQGYTGELFFGEGSRLTVL.

This clone was observed a single time. J is TRBJ1-1 and V is TRBV7-3, with 7 bases matching TRBD1. The germline gives CDR1 SGHTA, CDR2 FQGTGA. V was pared by 6 bases and J by 1 base, with 2 bases of the junction left unmatched. This CDR3 is built from 13 residues. CDR3 region: CASRGQANTEAFF. CDR3 DNA: TGTGCCAGCAGAGGACAGGCGAACACTGAAGCTTTCTTT.

The rearrangement links TRBV11-2 to TRBJ1-2, with 9 bases that match TRBD1. The V gene end was trimmed by 1 base and the J gene end by 8 bases; junction bases not matched to a gene: 8. The germline CDR1 and CDR2 sequences are SGHAT and FQNNGV. The CDR3 loop spans 15 amino acids. The DNA of the CDR3 is TGTGCCAGCAGCTTAGGCGGGACAGGGTCGCTCGGCTACACCTTC. Translation gives CASSLGGTGSLGYTF. The full variable domain, with the rest looked up from reference TRBV11-2 and TRBJ1-2, is EAGVAQSPRYKIIEKRQSVAFWCNPISGHATLYWYQQILGQGPKLLIQFQNNGVVDDSQLPKDRFSAERLKGVDSTLKIQPAKLEDSAVYLCASSLGGTGSLGYTFGSGTRLTVV.

The V and J genes are TRBV4-2 and TRBJ2-1; 8 bases fit TRBD1. Germline trimming cut 3 bases from V and 2 bases from J; bases unmatched to any gene: 0. CDR3 length: 14 amino acids. Germline V CDR1 and CDR2: LGHNA, YNFKEQ. The CDR3 spells CASSQGQAYNEQFF. The CDR3 region has the DNA TGTGCCAGCAGCCAGGGACAGGCCTACAATGAGCAGTTCTTC.

This clone was seen only a few times. The chain employs TRBV6-1 and TRBJ1-6; TRBD1 is a possible D gene (5 bases). Trimming removed 0 bases at V and 7 bases at J, with 10 bases between. CDR1 is MNHNS and CDR2 is SASEGT in the germline V gene. CDR3 length equals 15 residues. The CDR3 nucleotides read TGTGCCAGCAGTGAAGCCCAGGGATTGAATTCACCCCTCCACTTT. Its translation is CASSEAQGLNSPLHF.

This clone was recorded once. The V gene is TRBV7-2, the J gene TRBJ1-2; D gene unclear. Per germline, CDR1 SGHTA and CDR2 FQGNSA. CDR3 length: 14 amino acids. Trimming shortened V by 1 base and J by 4 bases, and 10 bases separated the two germline ends. CDR3: CASSLEREAYGYTF. DNA for the CDR3: TGTGCCAGCAGCTTAGAACGCGAAGCCTATGGCTACACCTTC.

The chain joins TRBV5-6 to TRBJ2-7; weak D call: TRBD2 (5 bases). Between the trimmed V and J ends, which lost 1 base and 1 base, there was a span of 15 bases. CDR1 and CDR2 (germline): SGHDT, YYEEEE. The CDR3 sequence is 16 residues long. In nucleotides, the CDR3 is TGTGCCAGCAGCTTGTTTTGGGTCGGGATATCCTACGAGCAGTACTTC. Translated: CASSLFWVGISYEQYF.

The CDR3 is CASRVPGRSYGYTF. Written as DNA, the CDR3 is TGTGCCAGCAGGGTACCGGGAAGGAGCTATGGCTACACCTTC. This sequence joins TRBV28 and TRBJ1-2; D gene uncertain. Trimming shortened V by 6 bases and J by 4 bases, and 15 bases separated the two germline ends. The CDR3 is 14 residues long. Germline V gene sequence: CDR1 MDHEN, CDR2 SYDVKM.